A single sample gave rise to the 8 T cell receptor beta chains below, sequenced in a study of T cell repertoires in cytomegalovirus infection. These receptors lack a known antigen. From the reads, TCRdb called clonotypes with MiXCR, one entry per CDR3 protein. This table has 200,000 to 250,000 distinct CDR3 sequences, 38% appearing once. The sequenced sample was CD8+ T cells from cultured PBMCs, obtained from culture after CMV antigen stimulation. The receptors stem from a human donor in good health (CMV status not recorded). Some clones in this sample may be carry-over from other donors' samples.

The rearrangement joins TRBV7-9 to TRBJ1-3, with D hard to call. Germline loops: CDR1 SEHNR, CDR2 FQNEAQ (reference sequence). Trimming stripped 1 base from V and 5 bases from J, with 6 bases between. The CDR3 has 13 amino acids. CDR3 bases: TGTGCCAGCAGCTTAGATCCTAGAAACACCATATATTTT. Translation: CASSLDPRNTIYF.

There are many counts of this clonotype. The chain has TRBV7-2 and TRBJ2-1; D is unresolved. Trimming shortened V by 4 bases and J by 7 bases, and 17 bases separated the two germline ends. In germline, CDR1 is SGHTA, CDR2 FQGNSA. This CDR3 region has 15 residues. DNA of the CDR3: TGTGCCAGCAGCTCACCTGGGTCTATTGCAAATGAGCAGTTCTTC. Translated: CASSSPGSIANEQFF.

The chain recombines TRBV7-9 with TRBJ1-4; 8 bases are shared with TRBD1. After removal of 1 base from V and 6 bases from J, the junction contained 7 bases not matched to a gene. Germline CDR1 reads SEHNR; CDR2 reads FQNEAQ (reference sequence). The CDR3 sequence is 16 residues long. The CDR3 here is CASSLVSSRGHEKLFF. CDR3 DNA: TGTGCCAGCAGCTTAGTGAGCTCCAGGGGGCATGAAAAACTGTTTTTT.

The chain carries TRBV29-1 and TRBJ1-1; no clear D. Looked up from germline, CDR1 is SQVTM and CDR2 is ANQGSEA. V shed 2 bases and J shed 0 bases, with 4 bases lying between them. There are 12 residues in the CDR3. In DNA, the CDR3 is TGCAGCGTTGAACACATGAACACTGAAGCTTTCTTT. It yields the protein CSVEHMNTEAFF.

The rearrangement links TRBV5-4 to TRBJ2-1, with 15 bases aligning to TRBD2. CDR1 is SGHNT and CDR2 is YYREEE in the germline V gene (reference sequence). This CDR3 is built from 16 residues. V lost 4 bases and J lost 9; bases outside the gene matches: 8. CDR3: CASSPGLAGGRSEQFF. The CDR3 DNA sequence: TGTGCCAGCAGCCCGGGACTAGCGGGGGGAAGAAGTGAGCAGTTCTTC.

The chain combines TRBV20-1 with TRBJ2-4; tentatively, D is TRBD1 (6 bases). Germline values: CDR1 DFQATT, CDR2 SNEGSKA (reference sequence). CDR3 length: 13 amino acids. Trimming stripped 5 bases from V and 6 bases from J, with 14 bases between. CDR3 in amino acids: CSAWTAERNIQYF. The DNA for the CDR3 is TGCAGTGCTTGGACAGCGGAGAGAAACATTCAGTACTTC.

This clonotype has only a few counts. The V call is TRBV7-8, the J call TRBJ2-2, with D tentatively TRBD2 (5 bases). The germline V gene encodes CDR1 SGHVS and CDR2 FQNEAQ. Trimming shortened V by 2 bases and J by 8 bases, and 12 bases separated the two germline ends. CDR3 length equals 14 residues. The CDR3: CASSLPPGVGELFF. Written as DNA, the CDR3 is TGTGCCAGCAGCTTACCCCCCGGGGTTGGGGAGCTGTTTTTT.

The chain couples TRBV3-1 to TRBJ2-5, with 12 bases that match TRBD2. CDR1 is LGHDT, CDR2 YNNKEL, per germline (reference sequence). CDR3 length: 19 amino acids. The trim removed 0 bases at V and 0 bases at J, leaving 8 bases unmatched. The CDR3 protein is CASSQEPTSGGMYQETQYF. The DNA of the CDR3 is TGTGCCAGCAGCCAAGAACCAACTAGCGGGGGGATGTACCAAGAGACCCAGTACTTC.